This is a list of T cell receptor beta chains from one sample in a study of patients and donors after allogeneic stem cell transplantation. TCRdb re-called the RT-PCR reads with MiXCR, one entry per CDR3 protein. The profile shows under 170,000 distinct CDR3 sequences, about two fifths of them singletons. The sample consisted of blood, either unsorted or a sorted T cell fraction (not recorded which). The source of these receptors is a human donor who was either an allogeneic HSCT recipient or a stem cell or donor lymphocyte infusion donor (not recorded which). It is not recorded whose cells these are; they may come from a transplant donor. CDR3s include the opening cysteine and the closing phenylalanine or tryptophan. Fields, in order: clone size, D gene, V gene, CDR3 protein. A D gene is named only where the DNA matches it firmly. Clone size, where shown, is once, few, many, or a class for clones that have expanded.

>NA|NA|TRBV5-1
CATEGEYSNQPQHF
>once|TRBD1|TRBV7-9
CASSFRGQGAGRNSPLHF
>NA|TRBD1|TRBV6-2/TRBV6-3
CASLSRQGSTEAFF
>NA|NA|TRBV3-1
CASSQASTSVFSGYTF
>few|NA|TRBV20-1
CSARVGKRGNQPQHF
>NA|NA|TRBV7-8
CASSPHPLDAKNIQYF
>few|NA|TRBV24-1
CATSDPYGYTF
>few|NA|TRBV6-5
CASSSDSYEQYF
>NA|TRBD1|TRBV5-6
CASSFYRGEASQPQHF
>NA|NA|TRBV25-1
CASSDHSSNQPQHF
>NA|NA|TRBV6-6
CASSVGGHSSPLHF
>NA|TRBD2|TRBV24-1
CATSDPTGGSYNEQFF
>NA|NA|TRBV7-9
CASSPTNRDTDGYTF
>NA|NA|TRBV20-1
CSATEGGETQYF
>few|NA|TRBV7-9
CASSRRTVANYGYTF
>few|NA|TRBV15
CATGEGYGYTF
>few|NA|TRBV10-3
CAISENGGNEKLFF
>NA|NA|TRBV6-1
CASRGVETGYGYTF
>NA|NA|TRBV7-8
CASSRYGGRQETQYF
>few|TRBD1|TRBV12-3/TRBV12-4
CASSFSPGSTGMNTEAFF
>NA|NA|TRBV28
CASSLQGIHEQYF
>NA|NA|TRBV5-1
CASSYRLNTEAFF
>few|TRBD2|TRBV7-2
CITWPVAGGYNEQFF
>few|NA|TRBV12-3/TRBV12-4
CASTPWQVGNTIYF
>NA|NA|TRBV4-3
CASSQVDSSGNPIYF
>many|NA|TRBV4-1
CASSQDPQNQPQHF
>few|NA|TRBV4-2
CASSQEMRGSAEAFF
>NA|NA|TRBV7-2
CASSYRTVTDTQYF
>NA|TRBD1|TRBV6-1
CASSTSGTGGHYSNQPQHF
>few|TRBD1|TRBV3-1
CASSQDGGQGLYGYTF
>few|TRBD1|TRBV29-1
CSGDRGDTGELFF
>NA|NA|TRBV6-6
CASSYIPPPEAFF
>few|NA|TRBV7-3
CASSLGQLNSPLHF
>NA|TRBD1|TRBV5-5
CASSLQGVQPQHF
>NA|TRBD1|TRBV3-1
CASSLWPGGGSPLHF
>few|NA|TRBV5-1
CASSLDNGGPGQPQHF
>NA|NA|TRBV7-2
CASSITAISNYGYTF
>NA|NA|TRBV20-1
CSVSGMDYGYTF
>NA|NA|TRBV7-8
CASSLTGLYNEQFF
>few|NA|TRBV12-3/TRBV12-4
CASSPTTYGYTF
>few|NA|TRBV12-3/TRBV12-4
CASSPGILNQPQHF
>once|NA|TRBV4-3
CASSHLDRAGQDTQYF
>many|TRBD1|TRBV12-3/TRBV12-4
CASSSGTGIGQPQHF
>NA|TRBD1|TRBV7-8
CASSLAGTGENSPLHF
>NA|NA|TRBV9
CASSVVPGVLETQYF
>NA|NA|TRBV28
CASSPFPPRQGDTQYF
>NA|NA|TRBV2
CASRNRAANTGELFF
>NA|NA|TRBV29-1
CSVFAWGTNTEAFF
>few|TRBD1|TRBV20-1
CSALDRAQTNEKLFF
>once|TRBD1|TRBV5-1
CASRGQKNIQYF
>NA|NA|TRBV10-3
CANWDGYNSPLHF
>NA|TRBD2|TRBV5-7
CASSEGLAGTDTQYF
>NA|NA|TRBV3-1
CASSLTPGNSYEQYF